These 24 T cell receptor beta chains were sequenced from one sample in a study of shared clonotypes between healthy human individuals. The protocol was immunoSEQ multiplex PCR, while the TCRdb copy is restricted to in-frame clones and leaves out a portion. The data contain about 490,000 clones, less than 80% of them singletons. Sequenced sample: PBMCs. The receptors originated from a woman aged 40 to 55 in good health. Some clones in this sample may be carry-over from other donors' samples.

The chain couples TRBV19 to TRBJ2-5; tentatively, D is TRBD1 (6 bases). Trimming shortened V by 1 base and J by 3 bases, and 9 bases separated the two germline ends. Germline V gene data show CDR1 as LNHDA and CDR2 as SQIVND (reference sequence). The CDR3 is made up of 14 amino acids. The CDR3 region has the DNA TGTGCCAGTAGTATAGGATCAGGGGAAGAGACCCAGTACTTC. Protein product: CASSIGSGEETQYF.

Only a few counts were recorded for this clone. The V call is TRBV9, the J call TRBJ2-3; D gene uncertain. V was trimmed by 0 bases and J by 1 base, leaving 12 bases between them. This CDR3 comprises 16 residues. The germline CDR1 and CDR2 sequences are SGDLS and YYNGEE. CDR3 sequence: CASSVGFLLGTDTQYF. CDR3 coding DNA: TGTGCCAGCAGCGTAGGGTTCCTCTTGGGCACAGATACGCAGTATTTT.

This CDR3 reads CASSPHGTVISYEQYF. DNA for the CDR3: TGTGCCAGCAGCCCACACGGGACGGTAATCTCCTACGAGCAGTACTTC. V and J are TRBV5-4 and TRBJ2-7; D is possibly TRBD1 or TRBD2 (5 bases each). With 4 bases removed from V and 0 bases from J, the gap between germline ends came to 17 bases. Per germline, CDR1 SGHNT and CDR2 YYREEE (reference sequence). The CDR3 is 16 amino acids.

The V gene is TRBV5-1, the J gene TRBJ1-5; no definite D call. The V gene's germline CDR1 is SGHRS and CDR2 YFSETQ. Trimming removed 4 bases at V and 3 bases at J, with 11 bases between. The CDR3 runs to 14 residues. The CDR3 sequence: CASSPGPNNQPQHF. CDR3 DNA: TGCGCCAGCAGCCCCGGGCCGAACAATCAGCCCCAGCATTTT. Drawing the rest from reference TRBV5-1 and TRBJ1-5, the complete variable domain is KAGVTQTPRYLIKTRGQQVTLSCSPISGHRSVSWYQQTPGQGLQFLFEYFSETQRNKGNFPGRFSGRQFSNSRSEMNVSTLELGDSALYLCASSPGPNNQPQHFGDGTRLSIL.

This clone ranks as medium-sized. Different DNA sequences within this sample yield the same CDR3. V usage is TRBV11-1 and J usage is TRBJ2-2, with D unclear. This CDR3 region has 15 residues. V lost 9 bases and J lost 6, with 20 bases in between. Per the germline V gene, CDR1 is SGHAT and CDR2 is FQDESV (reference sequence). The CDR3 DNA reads TGTGCCAGACTTCGTCCTCCGGTTCGCGCCGGGGAGCTGTTTTTT. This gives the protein CARLRPPVRAGELFF. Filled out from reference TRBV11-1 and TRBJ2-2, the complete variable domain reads EAEVAQSPRYKITEKSQAVAFWCDPISGHATLYWYRQILGQGPELLVQFQDESVVDDSQLPKDRFSAERLKGVDSTLKIQPAELGDSAMYLCARLRPPVRAGELFFGEGSRLTVL.

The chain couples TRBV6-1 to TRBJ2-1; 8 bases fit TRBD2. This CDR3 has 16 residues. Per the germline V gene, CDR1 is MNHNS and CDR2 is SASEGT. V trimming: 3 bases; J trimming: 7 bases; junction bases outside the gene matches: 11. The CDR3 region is CASSEWSGGPKNEQFF. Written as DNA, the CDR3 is TGTGCCAGCAGTGAGTGGTCGGGAGGGCCCAAGAATGAGCAGTTCTTC.

CDR3 loop: CASSLGPTSSIQYF. The CDR3 DNA is TGTGCCAGCAGCTTAGGCCCTACTAGCTCCATTCAGTACTTC. The J gene is TRBJ2-4, the V gene TRBV11-2; D is possibly TRBD2 (6 bases). Trimming stripped 1 base from V and 9 bases from J, with 13 bases between. CDR3 length: 14 residues. Germline-derived CDR1 and CDR2 are SGHAT and FQNNGV.

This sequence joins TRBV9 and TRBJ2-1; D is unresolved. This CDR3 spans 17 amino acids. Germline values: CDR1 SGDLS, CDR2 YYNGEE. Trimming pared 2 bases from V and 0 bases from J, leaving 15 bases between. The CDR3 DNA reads TGTGCCAGCAGCGTTTTCATGAGATTCAGCTCCTACAATGAGCAGTTCTTC. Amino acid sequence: CASSVFMRFSSYNEQFF.

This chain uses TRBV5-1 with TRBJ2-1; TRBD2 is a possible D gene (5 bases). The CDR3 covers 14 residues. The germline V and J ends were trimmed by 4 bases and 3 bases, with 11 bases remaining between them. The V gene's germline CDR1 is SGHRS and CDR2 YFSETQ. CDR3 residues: CASSPPGIYNEQFF. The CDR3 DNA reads TGCGCCAGCAGCCCCCCGGGGATCTACAATGAGCAGTTCTTC. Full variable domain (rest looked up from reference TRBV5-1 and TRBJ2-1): KAGVTQTPRYLIKTRGQQVTLSCSPISGHRSVSWYQQTPGQGLQFLFEYFSETQRNKGNFPGRFSGRQFSNSRSEMNVSTLELGDSALYLCASSPPGIYNEQFFGPGTRLTVL.

As DNA, the CDR3 is TGTGCCAGCAGTTACACTGACTTACCTCACTACGAGCAGTACTTC. Protein product: CASSYTDLPHYEQYF. V usage is TRBV6-6 and J usage is TRBJ2-7, with no clear D. Per germline, CDR1 MNHNY and CDR2 SVGAGI (reference sequence). This CDR3 contains 15 residues. V lost 2 bases to trimming and J lost 3 bases, with 14 bases between them.

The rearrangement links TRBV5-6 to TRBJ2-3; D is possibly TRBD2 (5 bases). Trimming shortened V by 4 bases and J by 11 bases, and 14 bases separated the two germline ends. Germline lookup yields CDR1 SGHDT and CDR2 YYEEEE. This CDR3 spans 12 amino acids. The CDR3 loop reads CASSRMDFRQYF. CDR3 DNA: TGTGCCAGCAGCCGGATGGACTTCAGGCAGTATTTT. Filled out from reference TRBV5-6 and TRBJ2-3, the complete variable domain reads DAGVTQSPTHLIKTRGQQVTLRCSPKSGHDTVSWYQQALGQGPQFIFQYYEEEERQRGNFPDRFSGHQFPNYSSELNVNALLLGDSALYLCASSRMDFRQYFGPGTRLTVL.

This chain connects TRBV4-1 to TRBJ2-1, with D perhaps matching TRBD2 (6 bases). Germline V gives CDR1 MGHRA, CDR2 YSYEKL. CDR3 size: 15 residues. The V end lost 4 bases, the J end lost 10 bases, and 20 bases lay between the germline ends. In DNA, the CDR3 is TGCGCCAGCAGCCCAACCGGGACTTACTTCGGGGAGCAGTTCTTC. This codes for CASSPTGTYFGEQFF.

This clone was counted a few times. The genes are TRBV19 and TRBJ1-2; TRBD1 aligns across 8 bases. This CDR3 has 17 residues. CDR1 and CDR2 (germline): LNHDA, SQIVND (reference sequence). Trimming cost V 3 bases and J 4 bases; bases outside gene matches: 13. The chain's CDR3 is CASSISISSGGLYGYTF. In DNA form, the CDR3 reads TGTGCCAGTAGTATTTCGATCTCGTCAGGGGGCCTCTATGGCTACACCTTC.

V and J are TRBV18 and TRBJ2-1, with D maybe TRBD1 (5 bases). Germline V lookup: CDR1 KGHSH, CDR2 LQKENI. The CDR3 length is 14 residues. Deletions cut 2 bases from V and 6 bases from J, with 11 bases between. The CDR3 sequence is CASSPRQTTNEQFF. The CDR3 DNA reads TGTGCCAGCTCACCAAGACAGACGACCAATGAGCAGTTCTTC.

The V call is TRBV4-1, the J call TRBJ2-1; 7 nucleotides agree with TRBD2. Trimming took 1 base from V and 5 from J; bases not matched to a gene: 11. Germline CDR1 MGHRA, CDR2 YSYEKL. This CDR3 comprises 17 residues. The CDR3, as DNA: TGCGCCAGCAGCCAAGTTCGCGGGAGACGGGTCGACAATGAGCAGTTCTTC. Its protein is CASSQVRGRRVDNEQFF.

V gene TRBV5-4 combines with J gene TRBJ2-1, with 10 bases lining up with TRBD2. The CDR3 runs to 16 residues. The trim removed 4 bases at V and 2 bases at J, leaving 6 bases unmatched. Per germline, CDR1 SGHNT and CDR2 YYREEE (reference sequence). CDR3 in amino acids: CASSISGTSAYNEQFF. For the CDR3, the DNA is TGTGCCAGCAGCATATCTGGGACTAGCGCCTACAATGAGCAGTTCTTC.

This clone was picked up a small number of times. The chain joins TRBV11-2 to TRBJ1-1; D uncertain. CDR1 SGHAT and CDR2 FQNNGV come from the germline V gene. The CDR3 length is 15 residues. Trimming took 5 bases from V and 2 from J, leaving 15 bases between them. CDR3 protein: CASSRDPTGNTEAFF. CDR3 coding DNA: TGTGCCAGCAGCAGAGATCCCACGGGAAACACTGAAGCTTTCTTT.

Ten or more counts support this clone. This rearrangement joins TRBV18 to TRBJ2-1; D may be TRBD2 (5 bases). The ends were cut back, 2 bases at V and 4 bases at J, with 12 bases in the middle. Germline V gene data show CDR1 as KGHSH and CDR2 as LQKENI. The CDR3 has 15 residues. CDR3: CASSPMGVSYNEQFF. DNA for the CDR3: TGTGCCAGCTCACCAATGGGAGTGAGTTACAATGAGCAGTTCTTC.

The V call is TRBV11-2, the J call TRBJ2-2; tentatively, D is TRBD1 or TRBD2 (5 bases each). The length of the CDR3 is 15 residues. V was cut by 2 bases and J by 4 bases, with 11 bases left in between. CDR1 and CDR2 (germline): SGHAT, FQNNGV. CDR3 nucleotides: TGTGCCAGCAGCTTAAGAGGGGTCCTCACCGGGGAGCTGTTTTTT. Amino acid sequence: CASSLRGVLTGELFF.

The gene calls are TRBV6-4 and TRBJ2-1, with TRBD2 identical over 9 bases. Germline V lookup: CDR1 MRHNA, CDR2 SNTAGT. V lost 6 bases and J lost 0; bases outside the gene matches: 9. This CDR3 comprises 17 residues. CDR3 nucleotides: TGTGCCAGCAGCTCTAGTAGCGGGGGTAGCTCCTACAATGAGCAGTTCTTC. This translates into CASSSSSGGSSYNEQFF.

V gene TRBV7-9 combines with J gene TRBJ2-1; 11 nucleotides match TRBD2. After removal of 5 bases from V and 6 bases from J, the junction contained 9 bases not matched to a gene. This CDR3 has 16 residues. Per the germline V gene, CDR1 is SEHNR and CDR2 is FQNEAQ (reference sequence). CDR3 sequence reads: CASSPRTSGQINEQFF. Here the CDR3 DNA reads TGTGCCAGCAGCCCGAGGACTAGCGGGCAAATCAATGAGCAGTTCTTC.

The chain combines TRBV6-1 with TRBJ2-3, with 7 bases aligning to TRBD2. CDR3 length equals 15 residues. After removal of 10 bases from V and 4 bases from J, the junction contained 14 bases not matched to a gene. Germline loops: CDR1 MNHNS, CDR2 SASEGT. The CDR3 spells CAMGVGGSNADTQYF. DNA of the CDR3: TGTGCCATGGGAGTGGGGGGGTCGAACGCAGATACGCAGTATTTT.

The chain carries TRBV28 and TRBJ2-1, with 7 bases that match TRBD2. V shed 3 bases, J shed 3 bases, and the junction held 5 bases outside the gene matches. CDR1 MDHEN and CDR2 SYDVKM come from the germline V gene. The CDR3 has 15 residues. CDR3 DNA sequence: TGTGCCAGCAGTTTCAACGGGGGGATCTACAATGAGCAGTTCTTC. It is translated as CASSFNGGIYNEQFF.

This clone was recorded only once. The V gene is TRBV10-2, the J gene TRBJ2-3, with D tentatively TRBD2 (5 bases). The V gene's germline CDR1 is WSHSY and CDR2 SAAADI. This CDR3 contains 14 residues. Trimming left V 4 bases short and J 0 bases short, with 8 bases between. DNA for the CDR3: TGCGCCAGCAGTGGACTACAAAGCACAGATACGCAGTATTTT. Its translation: CASSGLQSTDTQYF.